The entry that follows covers one TCR beta chain sequence. TCRdb keeps only in-frame clones here, not all; method: immunoSEQ multiplex PCR. The sample comprises a few hundred thousand clones, 80% of which are singletons, and 4.3% rests with the top ten. This entry is derived from a study of blood T cell repertoires in COVID-19. Germline assignment: CDR1 GTSNPN and CDR2 SVGIG (reference sequence). Trimming cost V 2 bases and J 1 base, with 19 bases left between them. The CDR3 covers 17 residues. Sequenced input: PBMCs or T cells enriched from blood (not recorded which). This chain uses TRBV30 with TRBJ2-3; tentative D call: TRBD2 (6 bases). The receptor was derived from a man aged 25-45 years with acute COVID-19. The CDR3 reads CAWSKGLGRRGTDTQYF. The CDR3 bases are TGTGCCTGGAGTAAGGGACTGGGTAGAAGAGGCACAGATACGCAGTATTTT. The full variable domain, completed using reference TRBV30 and TRBJ2-3, is SQTIHQWPATLVQPVGSPLSLECTVEGTSNPNLYWYRQAAGRGLQLLFYSVGIGQISSEVPQNLSASRPQDRQFILSSKKLLLSDSGFYLCAWSKGLGRRGTDTQYFGPGTRLTVL.